These 8 T cell receptor beta chains were sequenced from one sample in a study of blood T cell repertoires in COVID-19. Data came from immunoSEQ multiplex PCR; TCRdb stores just in-frame clones and leaves some out. The sample records a few hundred thousand clones, 70% to 90% being singletons. The sequenced sample was peripheral blood. The receptors stem from a woman in her sixties or seventies with active or convalescent COVID-19.

The chain is built from TRBV5-1 and TRBJ2-5, with TRBD1 as a possible D gene (6 bases). Per germline, CDR1 SGHRS and CDR2 YFSETQ. V was trimmed by 4 bases and J by 3 bases, leaving 13 bases between them. CDR3 length: 14 residues. The CDR3 DNA sequence: TGCGCCAGCAGCCTTATGACAGGCGAAGAGACCCAGTACTTC. This sequence encodes CASSLMTGEETQYF.

V and J are TRBV5-6 and TRBJ2-5; D is ambiguous. V was trimmed by 5 bases and J by 4 bases, leaving 6 bases between them. CDR1 is SGHDT and CDR2 is YYEEEE in the germline V gene. The CDR3 has 11 residues. The CDR3 nucleotides read TGTGCCAGCAGTTACGGAGAGACCCAGTACTTC. Amino acids: CASSYGETQYF.

The table lists this clone with a few counts. This chain links TRBV7-9 with TRBJ1-6; D is unclear. CDR1 is SEHNR and CDR2 is FQNEAQ in the germline V gene (reference sequence). V dropped 2 bases and J dropped 9 bases, with 8 bases sitting between them. The CDR3 has 13 residues. The CDR3 region is CASSLSDVSPLHF. For the CDR3, the DNA is TGTGCCAGCAGCTTAAGCGACGTTTCACCCCTCCACTTT.

Comments on this clone: Other DNA sequences in the sample encode the same CDR3. The V gene is TRBV19, the J gene TRBJ1-2; 7 bases are shared with TRBD1. V gave up 6 bases and J gave up 4 bases; unmatched junction bases: 8. Germline V lookup: CDR1 LNHDA, CDR2 SQIVND (reference sequence). The CDR3 is 14 residues long. The CDR3 spells CASSSPGTAYGYTF. In nucleotides, the CDR3 is TGTGCCAGTAGCAGCCCTGGGACAGCCTATGGCTACACCTTC.

The chain employs TRBV7-9 and TRBJ1-5; D perhaps matches TRBD1 (5 bases). The CDR3 is made up of 11 amino acids. Looked up from germline, CDR1 is SEHNR and CDR2 is FQNEAQ (reference sequence). V lost 3 bases and J 9 bases, leaving 6 bases between the germline ends. The CDR3 DNA sequence: TGTGCCAGCAGCTTGGGGGGGCCCCAGCATTTT. Translated, it gives CASSLGGPQHF.

The CDR3 coding sequence is TGTGCCAGTACCCCTTCTGGGGCCAACGTCCTGACTTTC. Translated, it gives CASTPSGANVLTF. The genes are TRBV19 and TRBJ2-6; no clear D gene. CDR3 size: 13 residues. Trimming took 7 bases from V and 1 from J, leaving 5 bases between them. Per germline, CDR1 LNHDA and CDR2 SQIVND (reference sequence).

The CDR3 here is CASSDETGGDTEAFF. The CDR3 DNA reads TGTGCCAGCAGTGACGAGACCGGCGGGGACACTGAAGCTTTCTTT. J is TRBJ1-1 and V is TRBV6-4; D remains unclear. V dropped 2 bases and J dropped 3 bases, with 13 bases sitting between them. CDR3 length equals 15 residues. Germline loops: CDR1 MRHNA, CDR2 SNTAGT.

The chain combines TRBV4-3 with TRBJ2-7; a possible D gene is TRBD2 (5 bases). There are 14 residues in the CDR3. The V and J ends lost 1 base and 4 bases respectively, with 11 bases between them. Germline CDR1 LGHNA, CDR2 YSLEER. The CDR3 reads CASSQGRPGYEQYF. CDR3 DNA: TGCGCCAGCAGCCAAGGGAGGCCGGGGTACGAGCAGTACTTC.